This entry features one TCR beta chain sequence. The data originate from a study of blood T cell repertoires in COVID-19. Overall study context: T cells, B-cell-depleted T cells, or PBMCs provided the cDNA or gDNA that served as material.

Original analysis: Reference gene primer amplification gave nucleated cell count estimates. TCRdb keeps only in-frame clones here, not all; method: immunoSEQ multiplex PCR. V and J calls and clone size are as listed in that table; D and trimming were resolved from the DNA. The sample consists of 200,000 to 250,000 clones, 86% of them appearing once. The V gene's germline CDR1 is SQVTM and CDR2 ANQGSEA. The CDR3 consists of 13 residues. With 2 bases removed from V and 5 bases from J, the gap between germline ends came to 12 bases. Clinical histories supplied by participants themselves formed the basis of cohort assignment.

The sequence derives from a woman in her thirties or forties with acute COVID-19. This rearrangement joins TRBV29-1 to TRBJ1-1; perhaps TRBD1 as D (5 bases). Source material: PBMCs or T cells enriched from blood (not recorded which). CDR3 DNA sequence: TGCAGCGTTGAATTTGGGGGGAATACTGAAGCTTTCTTT. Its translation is CSVEFGGNTEAFF.